A selection of T cell receptor beta chains follows, all from one sample in a study of human T cells and chemical hapten exposure. TCRdb re-called the RACE reads through MiXCR, storing one row per CDR3 protein. The repertoire includes just over 80,000 distinct CDR3 sequences, about 11% of them detected once, and about 4.2% sits in the top ten. The material was whole blood, obtained in connection with sensitization to the hapten diphenylcyclopropenone (DPC). Receptor source: a woman aged 50 to 60 with alopecia areata. Some clones in this sample may be carry-over from other donors' samples. The CDR3 runs from the conserved cysteine through the conserved F or W. Fields, in order: clone size, D gene, V gene, J gene, CDR3 DNA, CDR3 protein. The D gene is left open where the match is weak. Clone sizes are given selectively: once, few, many, or a class where the clone is expanded.

abundance: many
d_gene: NA
v_gene: TRBV29-1
j_gene: TRBJ1-4
CDR3nt: TGCAGCGTTGCCTGGGGTCTGAATGAAAAACTGTTTTTT
CDR3aa: CSVAWGLNEKLFF

abundance: few
d_gene: TRBD2
v_gene: TRBV4-1
j_gene: TRBJ2-7
CDR3nt: TGCGCCAGCAGCCGTACTAGCGGGGGATATTACTACGAGCAGTACTTC
CDR3aa: CASSRTSGGYYYEQYF

abundance: few
d_gene: TRBD2
v_gene: TRBV7-2
j_gene: TRBJ2-3
CDR3nt: TGTGCCAGCAGCTTACGTTGGACTAGCGGAAACACAGATACGCAGTATTTT
CDR3aa: CASSLRWTSGNTDTQYF

abundance: NA
d_gene: TRBD1
v_gene: TRBV5-5
j_gene: TRBJ1-5
CDR3nt: TGTGCCAGCAGGGCCGGGACAGGGGTACAGCCCCAGCATTTT
CDR3aa: CASRAGTGVQPQHF

abundance: few
d_gene: NA
v_gene: TRBV2
j_gene: TRBJ1-4
CDR3nt: TGTGCCAGCAAGGAGGGAATGCCTAATGAAAAACTGTTTTTT
CDR3aa: CASKEGMPNEKLFF

abundance: few
d_gene: NA
v_gene: TRBV10-2
j_gene: TRBJ2-7
CDR3nt: TGCGCCAGCAGTGAGAAGGGGCGGGGGCGCGGGACGGTCTACGAGCAGTACTTC
CDR3aa: CASSEKGRGRGTVYEQYF

abundance: NA
d_gene: NA
v_gene: TRBV6-5
j_gene: TRBJ1-1
CDR3nt: TGTGCCAGCAGTAGGCTCGTGGAGAACACTGAAGCTTTCTTT
CDR3aa: CASSRLVENTEAFF

abundance: many
d_gene: NA
v_gene: TRBV6-1
j_gene: TRBJ1-6
CDR3nt: TGTACTCCCCGCATCGGGGGAGATAATTCACCCCTCCACTTT
CDR3aa: CTPRIGGDNSPLHF

abundance: NA
d_gene: NA
v_gene: TRBV19
j_gene: TRBJ2-2
CDR3nt: TGTGCCAGTAGTATAGATCGGCAATACGGGGAGCTGTTTTTT
CDR3aa: CASSIDRQYGELFF

abundance: many
d_gene: TRBD1
v_gene: TRBV29-1
j_gene: TRBJ1-2
CDR3nt: TGCAGCGTTGAACCGACAGGGGAGAACTATGGCTACACCTTC
CDR3aa: CSVEPTGENYGYTF

abundance: few
d_gene: NA
v_gene: TRBV18
j_gene: TRBJ1-1
CDR3nt: TGTGCCAGCTCACCGACTGGAGGGGACACTGAAGCTTTCTTT
CDR3aa: CASSPTGGDTEAFF

abundance: many
d_gene: TRBD2
v_gene: TRBV2
j_gene: TRBJ2-2
CDR3nt: TGTGCCAGCAGGGAGCGGGAAACTTATACCGGGGAGCTGTTTTTT
CDR3aa: CASRERETYTGELFF

abundance: NA
d_gene: NA
v_gene: TRBV7-9
j_gene: TRBJ2-7
CDR3nt: TGTGCCAGCAGCCCGCAGCAAAGGGGTTACGAGCAGTACTTC
CDR3aa: CASSPQQRGYEQYF

abundance: NA
d_gene: NA
v_gene: TRBV29-1
j_gene: TRBJ2-7
CDR3nt: TGCAGCGTTAGTTCCCTGTACGAGCAGTACTTC
CDR3aa: CSVSSLYEQYF

abundance: many
d_gene: TRBD1
v_gene: TRBV6-4
j_gene: TRBJ2-7
CDR3nt: TGTGCCAGCAGTAGGGACAGCAGCCAAGGACAGCAGTACTTC
CDR3aa: CASSRDSSQGQQYF

abundance: many
d_gene: TRBD2
v_gene: TRBV5-1
j_gene: TRBJ2-7
CDR3nt: TGCGCCAGCAGCTTGACGACTAGCGGTTTCTACGAGCAGTACTTC
CDR3aa: CASSLTTSGFYEQYF

abundance: NA
d_gene: TRBD1
v_gene: TRBV20-1
j_gene: TRBJ2-1
CDR3nt: TGCAGTGCTTTACGGATGGACAGGGGAACTGATGAGCAGTTCTTC
CDR3aa: CSALRMDRGTDEQFF

abundance: many
d_gene: TRBD1
v_gene: TRBV15
j_gene: TRBJ1-6
CDR3nt: TGTGCCACCAGCAGGGGCAACAGGGGAGAGAATTCACCCCTCCACTTT
CDR3aa: CATSRGNRGENSPLHF

abundance: few
d_gene: NA
v_gene: TRBV11-2
j_gene: TRBJ2-6
CDR3nt: TGTGCCAGCAGCTCAACCGGGCTTACATCTGGGGCCAACGTCCTGACTTTC
CDR3aa: CASSSTGLTSGANVLTF

abundance: few
d_gene: NA
v_gene: TRBV7-2
j_gene: TRBJ1-5
CDR3nt: TGTGCCAGCAGCTTGACACAATCTCAGCCCCAGCATTTT
CDR3aa: CASSLTQSQPQHF

abundance: NA
d_gene: TRBD2
v_gene: TRBV5-1
j_gene: TRBJ2-3
CDR3nt: TGCGCCAGCAGCTTGGTAGCGGGAGGTGATACGCAGTATTTT
CDR3aa: CASSLVAGGDTQYF

abundance: few
d_gene: TRBD2
v_gene: TRBV7-8
j_gene: TRBJ2-3
CDR3nt: TGTGCCAGCACCACCGACAGACTAGCGGGAGCCACAGATACGCAGTATTTT
CDR3aa: CASTTDRLAGATDTQYF

abundance: NA
d_gene: NA
v_gene: TRBV29-1
j_gene: TRBJ1-2
CDR3nt: TGCAGCGTTGATTCAGGGAACTATGGCTACACCTTC
CDR3aa: CSVDSGNYGYTF

abundance: many
d_gene: NA
v_gene: TRBV2
j_gene: TRBJ1-5
CDR3nt: TGTGCCAGCAGCGGGAGGGGGACCGGCAATCAGCCCCAGCATTTT
CDR3aa: CASSGRGTGNQPQHF

abundance: NA
d_gene: NA
v_gene: TRBV6-6
j_gene: TRBJ2-4
CDR3nt: TGTGTCAGCACCCCAGGGCTAGCCAAAAACATTCAGTACTTC
CDR3aa: CVSTPGLAKNIQYF

abundance: NA
d_gene: NA
v_gene: TRBV4-1
j_gene: TRBJ1-1
CDR3nt: TGCGCCAGCAGCCGTGCAGGGACCGGGGGCACTGAAGCTTTCTTT
CDR3aa: CASSRAGTGGTEAFF

abundance: many
d_gene: NA
v_gene: TRBV4-2
j_gene: TRBJ1-1
CDR3nt: TGTGCCAGCAGCCAAGATTGGGGAACTGAAGCTTTCTTT
CDR3aa: CASSQDWGTEAFF

abundance: many
d_gene: NA
v_gene: TRBV6-6
j_gene: TRBJ2-7
CDR3nt: TGTGCCAGCAGTACAAACCTGCAGGGTGCGGACTCCTACGAGCAGTACTTC
CDR3aa: CASSTNLQGADSYEQYF

abundance: few
d_gene: NA
v_gene: TRBV19
j_gene: TRBJ2-2
CDR3nt: TGTGCCAGTAGTATCCGGAGGGCCGGGGAGCTGTTTTTT
CDR3aa: CASSIRRAGELFF

abundance: many
d_gene: NA
v_gene: TRBV27
j_gene: TRBJ2-7
CDR3nt: TGTGCCAGCAGCTCAGGGTTTGAGCAGTACTTC
CDR3aa: CASSSGFEQYF

abundance: few
d_gene: NA
v_gene: TRBV4-3
j_gene: TRBJ1-5
CDR3nt: TGCGCCAGCAGCCTTGAAAGAAGCAATCAGCCCCAGCATTTT
CDR3aa: CASSLERSNQPQHF

abundance: NA
d_gene: TRBD1
v_gene: TRBV20-1
j_gene: TRBJ2-2
CDR3nt: TGCAGTGCTCCGGTGGACAGGATTGCAAACACCGGGGAGCTGTTTTTT
CDR3aa: CSAPVDRIANTGELFF

abundance: NA
d_gene: NA
v_gene: TRBV20-1
j_gene: TRBJ2-5
CDR3nt: TGCAGTGCTGGCCAGCGACCCCAAGAGACCCAGTACTTC
CDR3aa: CSAGQRPQETQYF

abundance: few
d_gene: NA
v_gene: TRBV2
j_gene: TRBJ2-7
CDR3nt: TGTGCCAGCAGTGACTTTCCCCCTCAGGGAGCTTCCTACGAGCAGTACTTC
CDR3aa: CASSDFPPQGASYEQYF

abundance: many
d_gene: NA
v_gene: TRBV18
j_gene: TRBJ2-5
CDR3nt: TGTGCCAGCTCACCGGGACTTCAAGAGACCCAGTACTTC
CDR3aa: CASSPGLQETQYF

abundance: NA
d_gene: NA
v_gene: TRBV6-5
j_gene: TRBJ1-2
CDR3nt: TGTGCCAGCAGTTACAAGGGATACAATGGCTACACCTTC
CDR3aa: CASSYKGYNGYTF

abundance: few
d_gene: NA
v_gene: TRBV20-1
j_gene: TRBJ1-1
CDR3nt: TGCAGTGCTAGAGTCGGCACTGAAGCTTTCTTT
CDR3aa: CSARVGTEAFF

abundance: NA
d_gene: NA
v_gene: TRBV27
j_gene: TRBJ1-2
CDR3nt: TGTGCCAGCAGTTCACTCACCCTGGGAGCGAACTATGGCTACACCTTC
CDR3aa: CASSSLTLGANYGYTF

abundance: NA
d_gene: NA
v_gene: TRBV3-1
j_gene: TRBJ2-4
CDR3nt: TGTGCCAGCAGCCAAGTTGGGCAGGGAAGGGGAGCCAAAAACATTCAGTACTTC
CDR3aa: CASSQVGQGRGAKNIQYF

abundance: NA
d_gene: NA
v_gene: TRBV7-8
j_gene: TRBJ1-1
CDR3nt: TGTGCCAGCAGCCAAAGGACAACTATGAACACTGAAGCTTTCTTT
CDR3aa: CASSQRTTMNTEAFF

abundance: many
d_gene: TRBD1
v_gene: TRBV29-1
j_gene: TRBJ2-7
CDR3nt: TGCAGCGCAGGGACAGCTTACGAGCAGTACTTC
CDR3aa: CSAGTAYEQYF

abundance: many
d_gene: NA
v_gene: TRBV12-3/TRBV12-4
j_gene: TRBJ1-1
CDR3nt: TGTGCCAGCAGTCTTACGGGAACTGAAGCTTTCTTT
CDR3aa: CASSLTGTEAFF

abundance: NA
d_gene: TRBD2
v_gene: TRBV30
j_gene: TRBJ2-1
CDR3nt: TGTGCCTGGAGCGCCGGGGGACTAGCGGCGAATGAGCAGTTCTTC
CDR3aa: CAWSAGGLAANEQFF

abundance: few
d_gene: NA
v_gene: TRBV20-1
j_gene: TRBJ1-2
CDR3nt: TGCAGTGGTTCGCCCCGGTCAGGGAGTAACTATGGCTACACCTTC
CDR3aa: CSGSPRSGSNYGYTF

abundance: many
d_gene: NA
v_gene: TRBV3-2
j_gene: TRBJ2-2
CDR3nt: TGTGCCAGCGGTCGGGGCGACGTGCCCGGGGAGCTGTTTTTT
CDR3aa: CASGRGDVPGELFF

abundance: few
d_gene: TRBD2
v_gene: TRBV12-3/TRBV12-4
j_gene: TRBJ2-3
CDR3nt: TGTGCCAGCAGTCCAAGGATGTCTAGCGGGGGAGGAGATACGCAGTATTTT
CDR3aa: CASSPRMSSGGGDTQYF

abundance: NA
d_gene: NA
v_gene: TRBV5-5
j_gene: TRBJ2-3
CDR3nt: TGTGCCAGCAGAGGGAGTGTGGGCCACCCCCACAGGGCCCCTAGCACAGATACGCAGTATTTT
CDR3aa: CASRGSVGHPHRAPSTDTQYF

abundance: NA
d_gene: NA
v_gene: TRBV5-1
j_gene: TRBJ1-1
CDR3nt: TGCGCCAGCAGCTTGTGGGGGCCCAGTGAAGCTTTCTTT
CDR3aa: CASSLWGPSEAFF

abundance: many
d_gene: TRBD1
v_gene: TRBV20-1
j_gene: TRBJ1-5
CDR3nt: TGCAGTGCCGTTCAGGGGGCCCTACTCAATCAGCCCCAGCATTTT
CDR3aa: CSAVQGALLNQPQHF

abundance: few
d_gene: NA
v_gene: TRBV29-1
j_gene: TRBJ1-6
CDR3nt: TGCAGCGTGGCCAGGGTCCCTAATTCACCCCTCCACTTT
CDR3aa: CSVARVPNSPLHF

abundance: many
d_gene: NA
v_gene: TRBV7-9
j_gene: TRBJ1-1
CDR3nt: TGTGCCAGCAGCTCAAGGACAGTGAACACTGAAGCTTTCTTT
CDR3aa: CASSSRTVNTEAFF

abundance: NA
d_gene: NA
v_gene: TRBV6-6
j_gene: TRBJ2-1
CDR3nt: TGTGCCAGCAGTCAGGGGGGGGCCCTTTACAATGAGCAGTTCTTC
CDR3aa: CASSQGGALYNEQFF

abundance: few
d_gene: NA
v_gene: TRBV6-2/TRBV6-3
j_gene: TRBJ2-3
CDR3nt: TGTGCCAGCAGTCAACCTCCGACCTGGGATGGCACAGATACGCAGTATTTT
CDR3aa: CASSQPPTWDGTDTQYF

abundance: NA
d_gene: TRBD2
v_gene: TRBV28
j_gene: TRBJ2-1
CDR3nt: TGTGCCAGCAGTTTTCTTCGCCCGGGACTAGCGGGGGGAGGCTCCTACAATGAGCAGTTCTTC
CDR3aa: CASSFLRPGLAGGGSYNEQFF

abundance: NA
d_gene: NA
v_gene: TRBV28
j_gene: TRBJ2-1
CDR3nt: TGTGCCAGCACACTGAAGAGCTCCTACAATGAGCAGTTCTTC
CDR3aa: CASTLKSSYNEQFF